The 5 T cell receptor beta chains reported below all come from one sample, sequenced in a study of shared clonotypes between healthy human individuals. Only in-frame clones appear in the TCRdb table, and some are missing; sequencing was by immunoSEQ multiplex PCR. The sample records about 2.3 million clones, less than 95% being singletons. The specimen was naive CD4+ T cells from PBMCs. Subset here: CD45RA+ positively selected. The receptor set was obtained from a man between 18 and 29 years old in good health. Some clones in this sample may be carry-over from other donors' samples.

As DNA, the CDR3 is TGTGCCATCAGCCTGTCGTGGACGGAATATGGCTACACCTTC. Residues: CAISLSWTEYGYTF. The rearrangement links TRBV10-3 to TRBJ1-2, with no clear D. The CDR3 is 14 residues long. Deletions cut 6 bases from V and 5 bases from J, with 16 bases between. Germline V gene sequence: CDR1 ENHRY, CDR2 SYGVKD.

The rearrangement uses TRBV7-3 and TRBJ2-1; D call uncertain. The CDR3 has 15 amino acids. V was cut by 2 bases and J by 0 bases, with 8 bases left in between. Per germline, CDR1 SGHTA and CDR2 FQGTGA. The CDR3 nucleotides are TGTGCCAGCAGCTTACCAGGAAGCTCCTACAATGAGCAGTTCTTC. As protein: CASSLPGSSYNEQFF.

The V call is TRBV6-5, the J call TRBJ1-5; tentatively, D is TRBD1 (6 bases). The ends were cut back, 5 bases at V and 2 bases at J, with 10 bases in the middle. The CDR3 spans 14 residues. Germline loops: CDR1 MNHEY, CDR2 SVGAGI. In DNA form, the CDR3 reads TGTGCCAGCAGTCGGGGGCGAGGCAATCAGCCCCAGCATTTT. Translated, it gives CASSRGRGNQPQHF.

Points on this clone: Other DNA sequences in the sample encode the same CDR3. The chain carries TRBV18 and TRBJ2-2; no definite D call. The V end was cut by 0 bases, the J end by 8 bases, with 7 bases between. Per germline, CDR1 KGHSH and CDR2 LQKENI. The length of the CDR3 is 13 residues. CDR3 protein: CASSPPSRGELFF. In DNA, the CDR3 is TGTGCCAGCTCACCACCGTCGAGAGGGGAGCTGTTTTTT.

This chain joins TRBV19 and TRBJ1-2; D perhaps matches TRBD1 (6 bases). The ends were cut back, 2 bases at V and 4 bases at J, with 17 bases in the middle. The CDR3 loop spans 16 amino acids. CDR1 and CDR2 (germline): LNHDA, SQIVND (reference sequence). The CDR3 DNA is TGTGCCAGTAGTATAATTAGTGGCAGGGGCGTCTATGGCTACACCTTC. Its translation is CASSIISGRGVYGYTF. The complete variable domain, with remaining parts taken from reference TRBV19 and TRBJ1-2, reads DGGITQSPKYLFRKEGQNVTLSCEQNLNHDAMYWYRQDPGQGLRLIYYSQIVNDFQKGDIAEGYSVSREKKESFPLTVTSAQKNPTAFYLCASSIISGRGVYGYTFGSGTRLTVV.